This is a list of T cell receptor beta chains from one sample in a study of T cells in Graves' hyperthyroidism and ophthalmopathy. TCRdb reanalysed the multiplex PCR reads using MiXCR and keeps one entry per CDR3 protein. The profile covers 110,000 to 150,000 distinct CDR3 sequences, with approximately 20% appearing a single time and about two thirds taken by the ten largest. Input material: blood. Source of these receptors: a woman aged 45-65 years with Graves' hyperthyroidism that later progressed to Graves' ophthalmopathy. Both conserved end residues are part of each CDR3. A D gene is named only where the DNA matches it firmly. Clone size is stated in some rows and not others, as once, few, many or a class when expanded.

>TRBD2|TRBJ2-3|many|TRBV20-1
CSARRLAADTQYF
TGCAGTGCAAGAAGACTAGCCGCCGATACGCAGTATTTT
>NA|TRBJ2-7|many|TRBV7-9
CASSQDRPGEQYF
TGTGCCAGCAGCCAAGACAGGCCTGGCGAGCAGTACTTC
>TRBD2|TRBJ2-7|many|TRBV5-1
CASSPAAGTSVSYEQYF
TGCGCCAGCTCCCCGGCGGCCGGGACTAGCGTCTCCTACGAGCAGTACTTC
>NA|TRBJ2-2|NA|TRBV11-3
CASSLDLSGELFF
TGTGCCAGCAGCTTAGATCTTTCCGGGGAGCTGTTTTTT
>TRBD1|TRBJ1-2|many|TRBV6-1
CASSPSRDRVVGYTF
TGTGCCAGCAGCCCCAGCCGGGACAGGGTGGTTGGCTACACCTTC
>NA|TRBJ1-1|NA|TRBV4-1
CASSQDGGGTEAFF
TGCGCCAGCAGCCAAGATGGGGGAGGTACTGAAGCTTTCTTT
>NA|TRBJ1-3|few|TRBV20-1
CSARDPRSSGNTIYF
TGCAGTGCTAGAGATCCCAGGAGCTCTGGAAACACCATATATTTT
>TRBD2|TRBJ2-2|many|TRBV30
CAWRLAGGTGELFF
TGTGCCTGGAGACTAGCGGGAGGCACCGGGGAGCTGTTTTTT
>TRBD2|TRBJ2-1|NA|TRBV5-1
CASSLGLAGGPTYNEQFF
TGCGCCAGCAGCCTGGGGCTAGCGGGGGGCCCCACCTACAATGAGCAGTTCTTC
>TRBD2|TRBJ2-1|many|TRBV20-1
CSAPLAGGNEQFF
TGCAGTGCCCCCCTAGCGGGAGGCAATGAGCAGTTCTTC
>NA|TRBJ2-1|NA|TRBV6-2/TRBV6-3
CASTSLRGSTYNEQFF
TGTGCCAGCACCTCCCTACGGGGGAGCACCTACAATGAGCAGTTCTTC
>NA|TRBJ1-1|NA|TRBV7-3
CASSLMGMNTEAFF
TGTGCCAGCAGCTTAATGGGTATGAACACTGAAGCTTTCTTT
>NA|TRBJ1-2|few|TRBV7-2
CASSLGEVGGYTF
TGTGCCAGCAGCTTAGGGGAAGTGGGCGGCTACACCTTC
>TRBD2|TRBJ2-1|many|TRBV5-1
CASRLMASGRNEQFF
TGCGCCAGCAGATTAATGGCTAGCGGGAGGAATGAGCAGTTCTTC
>NA|TRBJ2-2|many|TRBV18
CASSPQTGELFF
TGTGCCAGCTCACCACAAACCGGGGAGCTGTTTTTT
>NA|TRBJ1-1|many|TRBV12-3/TRBV12-4
CASSSNRVANTEAFF
TGTGCCAGCAGTTCTAACAGGGTGGCGAACACTGAAGCTTTCTTT
>TRBD2|TRBJ2-3|few|TRBV19
CASSASGYTDTQYF
TGTGCCAGTAGTGCTAGCGGCTACACAGATACGCAGTATTTT
>NA|TRBJ2-5|many|TRBV30
CAWSPTGRKTQYF
TGTGCCTGGAGTCCTACAGGGAGAAAGACCCAGTACTTC
>TRBD1|TRBJ1-5|many|TRBV3-1
CASSQGTGGGQPQHF
TGTGCCAGCAGCCAAGGGACAGGGGGCGGTCAGCCCCAGCATTTT
>TRBD1|TRBJ1-3|NA|TRBV19
CASRERGLGNTIYF
TGTGCCAGTAGGGAGAGGGGGCTCGGAAACACCATATATTTT
>TRBD2|TRBJ2-1|many|TRBV6-1
CASSAGGGPPSEQFF
TGTGCCAGCAGTGCGGGGGGAGGGCCCCCCAGTGAGCAGTTCTTC
>NA|TRBJ1-6|NA|TRBV28
CASSQAGANSPLHF
TGTGCCAGCAGCCAAGCAGGGGCTAATTCACCCCTCCACTTT
>TRBD1|TRBJ1-5|many|TRBV7-8
CASSQSTGNRGNQPQHF
TGTGCCAGCAGCCAATCCACTGGAAACAGGGGGAATCAGCCCCAGCATTTT
>TRBD1|TRBJ2-7|NA|TRBV6-1
CASSPATGSGEQYF
TGTGCCTCCTCGCCGGCGACAGGGTCTGGCGAGCAGTACTTC
>NA|TRBJ2-1|NA|TRBV4-2
CASSQDSSGSSLNEQFF
TGTGCCAGCAGCCAAGATTCCTCCGGGTCAAGCCTGAATGAGCAGTTCTTC
>NA|TRBJ1-1|many|TRBV6-1
CASRPGTPNTEAFF
TGTGCCAGCAGACCAGGGACGCCGAACACTGAAGCTTTCTTT
>NA|TRBJ2-7|many|TRBV12-3/TRBV12-4
CASSLDRKREQYF
TGTGCCAGCAGTTTAGACAGAAAGCGTGAGCAGTACTTC
>NA|TRBJ2-1|many|TRBV20-1
CSAASLNEQFF
TGCAGTGCCGCGTCCCTAAATGAGCAGTTCTTC
>TRBD2|TRBJ2-5|NA|TRBV3-1
CASSQNGAGGGETQYF
TGTGCCAGCAGCCAAAATGGGGCGGGAGGAGGAGAGACCCAGTACTTC
>NA|TRBJ2-7|once|TRBV29-1
CSVSTGRNEQYF
TGCAGCGTTTCGACAGGGAGGAACGAGCAGTACTTC
>NA|TRBJ2-7|many|TRBV28
CASSFSRNRKLPLSAYEQYF
TGTGCCAGCAGTTTTTCCCGAAACCGCAAGCTCCCCCTTTCTGCCTACGAGCAGTACTTC
>NA|TRBJ1-6|many|TRBV2
CASSEARSGNSPLHF
TGTGCCAGCAGTGAAGCCAGGAGCGGGAATTCACCCCTCCACTTT
>NA|TRBJ2-2|many|TRBV19
CASSLTGSGNTGELFF
TGTGCCAGTAGCCTCACAGGGTCCGGGAACACCGGGGAGCTGTTTTTT
>NA|TRBJ2-7|few|TRBV7-2
CASSLIGGGEQYF
TGTGCCAGCAGCTTAATAGGGGGGGGCGAGCAGTACTTC
>NA|TRBJ1-5|many|TRBV18
CASSPHGDQPQHF
TGTGCCAGCTCACCCCATGGGGATCAGCCCCAGCATTTT
>NA|TRBJ2-5|many|TRBV28
CASSLLWNQETQYF
TGTGCCAGCAGTTTATTGTGGAACCAAGAGACCCAGTACTTC
>NA|TRBJ1-3|many|TRBV5-1
CASSLGALSGNTIYF
TGCGCCAGCAGCTTGGGAGCACTCTCTGGAAACACCATATATTTT
>TRBD2|TRBJ2-5|many|TRBV10-2
CASSDWGGQETQYF
TGCGCCAGCAGTGATTGGGGGGGGCAAGAGACCCAGTACTTC
>TRBD2|TRBJ2-3|few|TRBV11-2
CASSPQSWLAGVAGTQYF
TGTGCCAGCAGCCCCCAGTCCTGGCTAGCGGGAGTGGCAGGTACGCAGTATTTT
>TRBD1|TRBJ1-2|few|TRBV9
CASSDRGYGYTF
TGTGCCAGCAGCGACAGGGGTTATGGCTACACCTTC
>NA|TRBJ1-1|many|TRBV20-1
CSARDRRGSDTEAFF
TGCAGTGCTAGAGATCGTCGAGGGTCGGACACTGAAGCTTTCTTT